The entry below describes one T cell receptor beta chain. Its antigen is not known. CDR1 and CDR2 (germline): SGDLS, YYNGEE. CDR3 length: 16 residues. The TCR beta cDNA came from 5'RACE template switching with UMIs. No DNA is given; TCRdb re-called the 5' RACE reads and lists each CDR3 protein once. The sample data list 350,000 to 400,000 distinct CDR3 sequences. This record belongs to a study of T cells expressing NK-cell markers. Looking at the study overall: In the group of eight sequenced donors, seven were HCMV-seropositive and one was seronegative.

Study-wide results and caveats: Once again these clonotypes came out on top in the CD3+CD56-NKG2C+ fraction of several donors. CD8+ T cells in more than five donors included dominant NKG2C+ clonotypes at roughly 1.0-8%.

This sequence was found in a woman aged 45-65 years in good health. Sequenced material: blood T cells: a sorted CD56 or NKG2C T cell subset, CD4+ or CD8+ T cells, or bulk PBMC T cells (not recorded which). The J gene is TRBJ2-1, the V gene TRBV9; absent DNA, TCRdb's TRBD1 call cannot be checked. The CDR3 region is CASSVSGTGSYNEQFF.